A single sample is the source of the 7 T cell receptor beta chains below, sequenced in a study of T cells in Graves' hyperthyroidism and ophthalmopathy (dated by TCRdb to the late 2010s). Library generation was performed with multiplex PCR. TCRdb records Illumina HiSeq 2000 as the sequencer. The TCR beta CDR3 regions were amplified from RNA transcripts. The first round of RT-PCR for the TCR CDR3 was performed with the HTBI primer set and the Qiagen OneStep RT-PCR kit. TCRdb reworked the public reads: Q25 trimming with fastp, MiXCR clone assembly, productive beta chains retained. CDR3 protein duplicates are merged, each entry listing the most common genes and DNA. The sample table contains over 250,000 distinct CDR3 sequences; only one count was recorded for 17% of them. Less than 70% of the sample rests with the top ten. Material: blood. All receptors come from a woman aged 60 to 75 with Graves' ophthalmopathy.

In this sample, this clonotype turned up a few times. Possible read error: a much larger clone is one base away. The rearrangement joins TRBV28 to TRBJ1-5, with D maybe TRBD1 (5 bases). Germline V gene data show CDR1 as MDHEN and CDR2 as SYDVKM. The CDR3 length is 15 residues. The CDR3 region is CAGSFQGRIIQPQHF. CDR3 nucleotide sequence: TGTGCCGGCAGTTTTCAGGGTCGGATCATCCAGCCCCAGCATTTT. Full variable domain (remainder filled in from reference TRBV28 and TRBJ1-5): DVKVTQSSRYLVKRTGEKVFLECVQDMDHENMFWYRQDPGLGLRLIYFSYDVKMKEKGDIPEGYSVSREKKERFSLILESASTNQTSMYLCAGSFQGRIIQPQHFGDGTRLSIL.

J is TRBJ2-4 and V is TRBV19, with TRBD2 identical over 7 bases. The CDR3 sequence is 17 residues long. Looked up from germline, CDR1 is LNHDA and CDR2 is SQIVND (reference sequence). V lost 5 bases to trimming and J lost 4 bases; unmatched junction nucleotides: 14. This chain's CDR3 is CASSELASAPEKNIQYF. The CDR3 nucleotides read TGTGCCAGTAGTGAACTAGCGAGCGCTCCTGAGAAAAACATTCAGTACTTC. Together with reference TRBV19 and TRBJ2-4, the CDR3 gives the full variable domain: DGGITQSPKYLFRKEGQNVTLSCEQNLNHDAMYWYRQDPGQGLRLIYYSQIVNDFQKGDIAEGYSVSREKKESFPLTVTSAQKNPTAFYLCASSELASAPEKNIQYFGAGTRLSVL.

Many counts were recorded for this clonotype. This chain connects TRBV7-2 to TRBJ2-7; D possibly uses TRBD1 or TRBD2 (6 bases each). V lost 6 bases, J lost 7 bases, and 16 bases lay in between. The CDR3 runs 13 residues. Germline values: CDR1 SGHTA, CDR2 FQGNSA. CDR3 region: CASSSRGTREQYF. The CDR3 DNA is TGTGCCAGCAGTTCTCGCGGGACACGGGAGCAGTACTTC.

This clonotype was seen once. A junction end diverges from the germline sequence, so it may reflect a read error. The chain is built from TRBV28 and TRBJ2-1; 10 bases are shared with TRBD2. This CDR3 is 16 amino acids long. The germline V gene encodes CDR1 MDHEN and CDR2 SYDVKM. The CDR3, as DNA: TGTGCCAGCCGTTTAGTCACTAGCGGGATCTCCCAGGGGGGGTTCTTC. Protein: CASRLVTSGISQGGFF. Complete variable domain (other parts from reference TRBV28 and TRBJ2-1): DVKVTQSSRYLVKRTGEKVFLECVQDMDHENMFWYRQDPGLGLRLIYFSYDVKMKEKGDIPEGYSVSREKKERFSLILESASTNQTSMYLCASRLVTSGISQGGFFGPGTRLTVL.

This chain links TRBV7-2 with TRBJ1-2, with D maybe TRBD1 (6 bases). Germline V gene lookup returns CDR1 SGHTA and CDR2 FQGNSA. The CDR3 consists of 14 residues. V was trimmed by 1 base and J by 4 bases, leaving 10 bases between them. In DNA form, the CDR3 reads TGTGCCAGCAGCTTAGTGCCAGGGGCCTATGGCTACACCTTC. Its translation is CASSLVPGAYGYTF.

This clonotype was seen repeatedly, ten times or more. The chain couples TRBV11-3 to TRBJ2-1; 12 nucleotides line up with TRBD2. The CDR3 is 14 residues long. CDR1 is SGHNT and CDR2 is YENEEA in the germline V gene. With 5 bases clipped from V and 7 bases from J, the junction kept 3 bases outside the gene matches. CDR3 in DNA: TGTGCCAGCAGCCGCACTAGCGGGAGGAATGAGCAGTTCTTC. It encodes CASSRTSGRNEQFF.

This clonotype was observed many times. The chain is built from TRBV12-3 or TRBV12-4 and TRBJ2-3, with D tentatively TRBD1 (5 bases). V lost 4 bases and J lost 2, with 16 bases in between. The CDR3 contains 16 residues. This chain's CDR3 is CASSSRNTGFTDTQYF. The CDR3 DNA reads as TGTGCCAGCAGTTCTCGAAACACAGGATTCACAGATACGCAGTATTTT.